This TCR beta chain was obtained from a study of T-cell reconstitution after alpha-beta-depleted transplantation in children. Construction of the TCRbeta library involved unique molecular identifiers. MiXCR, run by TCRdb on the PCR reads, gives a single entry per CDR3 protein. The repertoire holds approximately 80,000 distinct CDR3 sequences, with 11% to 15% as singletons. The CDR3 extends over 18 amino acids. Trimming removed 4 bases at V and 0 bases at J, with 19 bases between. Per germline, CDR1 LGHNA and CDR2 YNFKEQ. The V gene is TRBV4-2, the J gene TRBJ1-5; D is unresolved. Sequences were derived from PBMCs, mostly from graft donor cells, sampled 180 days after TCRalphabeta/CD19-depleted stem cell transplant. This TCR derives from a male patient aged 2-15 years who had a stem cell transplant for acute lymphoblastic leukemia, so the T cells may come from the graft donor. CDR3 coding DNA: TGTGCCAGCAGCCCCTCACCTACAGAGCCCTATAGCAATCAGCCCCAGCATTTT. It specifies CASSPSPTEPYSNQPQHF.